The 25 T cell receptor beta chains listed next were all sequenced from one sample in a study of cytomegalovirus exposure and HLA in healthy donors. PCR primers comprised 60 Vbeta and 13 Jbeta primers. Assay used: immunoSEQ multiplex PCR; TCRdb lists only in-frame clones, some missing. The sample lists some 190,000 clones, 75% to 85% occurring once. Sequenced: PBMCs. The origin of the receptors is a young man in good health and CMV-seronegative.

This chain connects TRBV19 to TRBJ1-2, with 8 bases matching TRBD1. CDR3 length: 12 amino acids. J was trimmed by 9 bases and V by 4 bases; bases with no gene match: 4. CDR1 and CDR2 from the germline V gene are LNHDA and SQIVND (reference sequence). The CDR3 loop is CASSNRDRRYTF. The CDR3 region has the DNA TGTGCCAGTAGTAATCGGGACAGGCGCTACACCTTC.

In this sample, this clone turned up once. The V call is TRBV2, the J call TRBJ2-2; TRBD1 matches at 7 bases. Germline CDR1 and CDR2: SNHLY and FYNNEI. The CDR3 runs 19 residues. V lost 4 bases to trimming and J lost 6 bases; unmatched junction nucleotides: 20. The CDR3 here is CASSGVLTGPAKGPGELFF. DNA for the CDR3: TGTGCCAGCAGTGGGGTTTTGACAGGGCCCGCGAAGGGGCCCGGGGAGCTGTTTTTT.

As regards this clone: Its ends do not fully match the called genes, so a read error is possible. The identical CDR3 is also encoded by other nucleotide sequences in the sample. The chain couples TRBV25-1 to TRBJ1-2; D is possibly TRBD1 (5 bases). This CDR3 spans 12 amino acids. Germline loops: CDR1 MGHDK, CDR2 SYGVNS. The CDR3 loop is CASSEQARGYTF. CDR3 DNA: TGCGCCAGCAGTGAACAGGCCCGGGGCTACACCTTC.

The sample holds a few counts of this clone. The gene calls are TRBV12-5 and TRBJ2-2; D might be TRBD1 (6 bases). Trimming stripped 1 base from V and 5 bases from J, with 14 bases between. Looked up from germline, CDR1 is LGHNT and CDR2 is FRNRAP. The CDR3 totals 16 residues. CDR3 in amino acids: CASGLASGVRTGELFF. CDR3 bases: TGTGCTAGTGGTTTGGCCTCAGGGGTGAGGACCGGGGAGCTGTTTTTT.

The V and J genes are TRBV21-1 and TRBJ2-3; the table's D gene call, TRBD1, was not cross checked with the DNA. TRBV21-1 is termed a pseudogene. This CDR3 region has 16 residues. In nucleotides, the CDR3 is TGTGCCAGCAGCTACACTCAGGCGCCTAGCACAGATACGCAGTATTTT. Protein product: CASSYTQAPSTDTQYF.

The V and J genes are TRBV19 and TRBJ2-1, with D possibly being TRBD1 (6 bases). Per germline, CDR1 LNHDA and CDR2 SQIVND (reference sequence). V lost 2 bases to trimming and J lost 9 bases, with 17 bases between them. The CDR3 contains 15 residues. The CDR3 bases are TGTGCCAGTAGTATATTACAGGGACCCCTCGGTGAGCAGTTCTTC. Amino acid sequence: CASSILQGPLGEQFF. Filled out from reference TRBV19 and TRBJ2-1, the complete variable domain reads DGGITQSPKYLFRKEGQNVTLSCEQNLNHDAMYWYRQDPGQGLRLIYYSQIVNDFQKGDIAEGYSVSREKKESFPLTVTSAQKNPTAFYLCASSILQGPLGEQFFGPGTRLTVL.

V usage is TRBV6-1 and J usage is TRBJ1-1; D is undetermined. The V end lost 2 bases, the J end lost 8 bases, and 15 bases lay between the germline ends. This CDR3 is built from 14 residues. From germline, CDR1 is MNHNS and CDR2 SASEGT. The CDR3 region is CASSESLRQLEAFF. In DNA form, the CDR3 reads TGTGCCAGCAGTGAATCCCTGAGGCAGCTAGAAGCTTTCTTT.

The genes are TRBV9 and TRBJ2-1; 7 bases agree with TRBD2. In germline, CDR1 is SGDLS, CDR2 YYNGEE. V lost 4 bases to trimming and J lost 0 bases; unmatched junction nucleotides: 7. The CDR3 covers 16 residues. The CDR3 sequence: CASSLRGGSSYNEQFF. CDR3 in DNA: TGTGCCAGCAGCTTGAGGGGCGGGAGCTCCTACAATGAGCAGTTCTTC.

This sequence joins TRBV5-1 and TRBJ2-3; D ambiguous. The CDR3 sequence is 12 residues long. Germline V gives CDR1 SGHRS, CDR2 YFSETQ. V was shortened by 4 bases and J by 3 bases, with 6 bases between the two germline ends. CDR3 coding DNA: TGCGCCAGCAGCACCGGGACAGATACGCAGTATTTT. As protein: CASSTGTDTQYF.

The chain is built from TRBV5-1 and TRBJ2-1; 12 bases agree with TRBD2. The germline V gene has CDR1 SGHRS and CDR2 YFSETQ. The V and J ends lost 4 bases and 8 bases, in that order; junction bases with no gene match: 13. The CDR3 sequence is 17 residues long. Here the CDR3 DNA reads TGCGCCAGCAGCCAAAGTCCGGGACTAGCGGGCGGGGATGAGCAGTTCTTC. This codes for CASSQSPGLAGGDEQFF.

The chain employs TRBV11-3 and TRBJ2-6; 8 positions match TRBD1. Per the germline V gene, CDR1 is SGHNT and CDR2 is YENEEA. V lost 3 bases to trimming and J lost 2 bases; unmatched junction nucleotides: 6. There are 17 residues in the CDR3. CDR3 nucleotides: TGTGCCAGCAGCTTGAATGGCAGGGGGCCTGGGGCCAACGTCCTGACTTTC. It codes for CASSLNGRGPGANVLTF.

This chain uses TRBV30 with TRBJ1-3, with D hard to call. The CDR3 covers 13 residues. Germline V gene sequence: CDR1 GTSNPN, CDR2 SVGIG (reference sequence). Between the trimmed V and J ends, which lost 5 bases and 2 bases, there was a span of 10 bases. CDR3 DNA sequence: TGTGCCTGGCAGCGTGATACTGGAAACACCATATATTTT. Translation: CAWQRDTGNTIYF.

The rearrangement joins TRBV29-1 to TRBJ2-7; perhaps TRBD2 as D (6 bases). Between the trimmed V and J ends, which lost 6 bases and 3 bases, there was a span of 12 bases. Germline V lookup: CDR1 SQVTM, CDR2 ANQGSEA. The CDR3 runs 12 residues. The CDR3 loop is CSVGRGHYEQYF. Here the CDR3 DNA reads TGCAGCGTGGGGCGGGGCCACTACGAGCAGTACTTC.

The CDR3 region is CASSPRATSSYEQYF. CDR3 sequence (DNA): TGTGCCAGCTCACCGAGGGCCACGAGCTCCTACGAGCAGTACTTC. V usage is TRBV18 and J usage is TRBJ2-7; perhaps TRBD2 as D (5 bases). The CDR3 covers 15 residues. V shed 3 bases and J shed 0 bases, with 12 bases lying between them. Per germline, CDR1 KGHSH and CDR2 LQKENI.

V and J are TRBV25-1 and TRBJ2-3; D call uncertain. Germline CDR1 and CDR2: MGHDK and SYGVNS. V shed 7 bases and J shed 14 bases, with 16 bases lying between them. The CDR3 is 11 residues long. The CDR3 is CASTKGDLAYF. As DNA, the CDR3 is TGTGCCAGCACTAAAGGAGATCTTGCGTATTTT.

This clone was observed a single time. V and J are TRBV7-8 and TRBJ1-1; no firm D call. Trimming stripped 1 base from V and 1 base from J, with 10 bases between. The CDR3 runs to 15 residues. Germline V CDR1 and CDR2: SGHVS, FQNEAQ. CDR3 in DNA: TGTGCCAGCAGCTTAGTAGGAGGGTCGAACACTGAAGCTTTCTTT. The encoded protein is CASSLVGGSNTEAFF.

The J gene is TRBJ1-4, the V gene TRBV4-2, with D tentatively TRBD1 (6 bases). The CDR3 contains 16 residues. Germline V gene data show CDR1 as LGHNA and CDR2 as YNFKEQ. The V end lost 4 bases, the J end lost 7 bases, and 19 bases lay between the germline ends. DNA for the CDR3: TGTGCCAGCAGCCGAGAACCCGGGGGGCTAGGTGAAAAACTGTTTTTT. Its translation: CASSREPGGLGEKLFF.

J is TRBJ1-1 and V is TRBV28; D unresolved. V was trimmed by 3 bases and J by 0 bases, leaving 11 bases between them. Germline CDR1 and CDR2: MDHEN and SYDVKM. The CDR3 has 15 amino acids. CDR3 loop: CASSLLGVLNTEAFF. CDR3 nucleotides: TGTGCCAGCAGTTTGTTAGGAGTGCTGAACACTGAAGCTTTCTTT.

This clone was detected only a few times. This chain links TRBV5-1 with TRBJ2-7; a weak D match, TRBD2 (6 bases). The CDR3 spans 14 residues. The germline V gene encodes CDR1 SGHRS and CDR2 YFSETQ. V dropped 4 bases and J dropped 0 bases, with 11 bases sitting between them. The CDR3 reads CASSDGSHSYEQYF. Written as DNA, the CDR3 is TGCGCCAGCAGCGACGGGAGCCACTCCTACGAGCAGTACTTC.

This clone was counted between two and nine times. The CDR3 loop reads CASSPGTAAYEQYF. The CDR3 region has the DNA TGTGCCAGCAGCCCCGGGACAGCCGCTTACGAGCAGTACTTC. The V gene is TRBV11-3, the J gene TRBJ2-7, with 7 bases that match TRBD1. Germline CDR1 reads SGHNT; CDR2 reads YENEEA. This CDR3 spans 14 amino acids. V shed 5 bases, J shed 4 bases, and the junction held 8 bases outside the gene matches.

The chain joins TRBV6-1 to TRBJ2-7; the D gene is possibly TRBD2 (6 bases). Germline CDR1 is MNHNS and CDR2 is SASEGT. This CDR3 region has 14 residues. The V end lost 7 bases, the J end lost 6 bases, and 19 bases lay between the germline ends. The CDR3 reads CASTQMGSGVEQYF. The CDR3 DNA reads TGTGCCAGCACCCAAATGGGTTCGGGGGTCGAGCAGTACTTC.

This clone was seen a few times. The rearrangement joins TRBV30 to TRBJ2-7, with D tentatively TRBD2 (6 bases). This CDR3 spans 12 amino acids. The V gene lost 1 base and the J gene lost 5 bases, with 9 bases spanning the gap. Germline CDR1 GTSNPN, CDR2 SVGIG (reference sequence). The CDR3 is CAWSATSHEQYF. DNA for the CDR3: TGTGCCTGGAGTGCCACTAGCCACGAGCAGTACTTC.

V and J are TRBV7-9 and TRBJ1-2; no reliable D call. CDR1 and CDR2 (germline): SEHNR, FQNEAQ (reference sequence). The CDR3 runs 14 residues. Trimming removed 1 base at V and 4 bases at J, with 10 bases between. The CDR3 DNA reads TGTGCCAGCAGCTTAGTTGAGACAAGCTATGGCTACACCTTC. Its translation: CASSLVETSYGYTF.

The chain is built from TRBV6-6 and TRBJ2-1; 14 nucleotides line up with TRBD2. Germline assignment: CDR1 MNHNY and CDR2 SVGAGI (reference sequence). The J segment lost 6 bases and the V segment lost 4 bases, leaving 5 bases of the junction unmatched. The CDR3 has 16 amino acids. The CDR3 region has the DNA TGTGCCAGCAGTTCTCCGGGACTAGCGGGAGCCAATGAGCAGTTCTTC. It codes for CASSSPGLAGANEQFF.

This chain joins TRBV27 and TRBJ2-1, with 12 bases lining up with TRBD2. Germline CDR1 and CDR2: MNHEY and SMNVEV (reference sequence). The CDR3 is 15 amino acids. The ends lost 6 bases at V and 9 bases at J; junction bases unmatched: 9. DNA of the CDR3: TGTGCCAGCAGGGTGACTAGCGGGGGCCTTGGTGAGCAGTTCTTC. It translates to CASRVTSGGLGEQFF.